This is a list of T cell receptor beta chains from one sample in a study of T cell repertoires in cytomegalovirus infection. No antigens are known for them. From the reads, TCRdb called clonotypes with MiXCR, one entry per CDR3 protein. The data show some 700,000 distinct CDR3 sequences, about 30% seen once. The input for sequencing was cultured PBMCs, taken from culture after CMV antigen stimulation. Receptors were obtained from a human donor in good health (CMV status not recorded). Some clones in this sample may be carry-over from other donors' samples. Both conserved end residues are part of each CDR3. D genes are given only for firm matches. A row's size may be missing; if present it is once, few, many or a size class.

d_gene	j_gene	v_gene	abundance	CDR3aa	CDR3nt
TRBD1	TRBJ1-4	TRBV27	.	CASSPGPGTGNEKLFF	TGTGCCAGCAGTCCCGGTCCCGGGACAGGGAATGAAAAACTGTTTTTT
.	TRBJ2-5	TRBV19	.	CASSALVHPQETQYF	TGTGCCAGTAGTGCCTTAGTACACCCCCAAGAGACCCAGTACTTC
.	TRBJ1-1	TRBV6-1	.	CASSLRDGEAFF	TGTGCCAGCAGTCTCCGGGACGGCGAGGCTTTCTTT
TRBD1	TRBJ1-5	TRBV19	few	CASSIRRDRHQPQHF	TGTGCCAGTAGTATTAGAAGGGACAGACATCAGCCCCAGCATTTT
.	TRBJ1-2	TRBV6-4	.	CASSDGPVVCYGYTF	TGTGCCAGCAGTGACGGTCCGGTGGTGTGCTATGGCTACACCTTC
TRBD2	TRBJ2-7	TRBV7-2	many	CASSVRGGYEQYF	TGTGCCAGCAGCGTGCGGGGGGGGTACGAGCAGTACTTC
.	TRBJ1-5	TRBV15	few	CASARGLDQPQHF	TGTGCCAGCGCCAGGGGTCTGGATCAGCCCCAGCATTTT
TRBD2	TRBJ2-1	TRBV7-6	few	CASSRRILAGERNEQFF	TGTGCCAGCAGCCGGAGAATCCTAGCGGGAGAGAGAAATGAGCAGTTCTTC
.	TRBJ1-5	TRBV4-1	.	CASSQENREDQPQHF	TGCGCCAGCAGCCAAGAAAACAGGGAGGATCAGCCCCAGCATTTT
.	TRBJ2-4	TRBV7-2	few	CASSLWPAKNIQYF	TGTGCCAGCAGCTTATGGCCTGCCAAAAACATTCAGTACTTC
.	TRBJ2-5	TRBV10-3	.	CAISEFREETQYF	TGTGCCATCAGTGAGTTCCGGGAGGAGACCCAGTACTTC
.	TRBJ1-2	TRBV5-6	.	CASSTIGANYGYTF	TGTGCCAGCAGCACCATTGGGGCGAACTATGGCTACACCTTC
.	TRBJ1-1	TRBV20-1	.	CSAAGDNTEAFF	TGCAGTGCAGCCGGGGATAACACTGAAGCTTTCTTT
.	TRBJ1-2	TRBV24-1	.	CATSDFYGYTF	TGTGCCACCAGTGATTTCTATGGCTACACCTTC
.	TRBJ1-1	TRBV7-8	many	CASSLGAHSAFF	TGTGCCAGCAGCTTAGGGGCGCATTCTGCTTTCTTT
TRBD1	TRBJ2-7	TRBV2	once	CASSEGGQSPYEQYF	TGTGCCAGCAGTGAAGGGGGACAGAGTCCCTACGAGCAGTACTTC
.	TRBJ2-3	TRBV7-2	.	CASSFGPLNTQYF	TGTGCCAGCAGCTTTGGACCCCTTAATACGCAGTATTTT
.	TRBJ1-2	TRBV19	.	CASKGEKRNYGYTF	TGTGCCAGTAAAGGGGAAAAGAGAAACTATGGCTACACCTTC
.	TRBJ2-4	TRBV4-2	.	CASSQEVVGGALAKNIQYF	TGTGCCAGCAGCCAAGAGGTTGTAGGAGGAGCACTAGCCAAAAACATTCAGTACTTC
.	TRBJ2-7	TRBV6-2/TRBV6-3	few	CASNLRDTDLTYEQYF	TGTGCCAGCAATCTTCGAGACACTGATCTAACCTACGAGCAGTACTTC
TRBD1	TRBJ1-5	TRBV12-3/TRBV12-4	.	CASSTRQGDGRDNQPQHF	TGTGCCAGCTCGACCCGACAGGGGGATGGACGGGACAATCAGCCCCAGCATTTT
.	TRBJ2-2	TRBV24-1	.	CATSDWRTGELFF	TGTGCCACCAGTGATTGGAGGACCGGGGAGCTGTTTTTT
TRBD1	TRBJ2-7	TRBV7-9	few	CASSSNRGLEQYF	TGTGCCAGCAGCTCAAACAGGGGGCTGGAGCAGTACTTC
TRBD1	TRBJ1-5	TRBV20-1	.	CSARGTGNQPQHF	TGCAGTGCTAGAGGGACAGGTAATCAGCCCCAGCATTTT
TRBD1	TRBJ2-7	TRBV10-3	few	CAIRGGDRGYYEQYF	TGTGCCATCAGGGGGGGGGACAGGGGTTATTACGAGCAGTACTTC
.	TRBJ1-6	TRBV19	.	CASTRRGNSPLHF	TGTGCCTCGACGCGCCGGGGTAATTCACCCCTCCACTTT
TRBD1	TRBJ2-5	TRBV11-2	once	CASSPTDRLGSQETQYF	TGTGCCAGCAGCCCCACGGACAGGCTGGGTTCCCAAGAGACCCAGTACTTC
TRBD1	TRBJ2-3	TRBV2	few	CASRGRTGTHSDTQYF	TGTGCCAGCAGGGGGCGGACAGGGACCCACTCCGATACGCAGTATTTT
.	TRBJ1-1	TRBV20-1	once	CSARDFRGNTEAFF	TGCAGTGCTAGAGATTTCAGGGGTAACACTGAAGCTTTCTTT
.	TRBJ2-3	TRBV7-2	few	CASSDQGWGTQYF	TGTGCCAGCAGCGATCAGGGCTGGGGTACGCAGTATTTT
TRBD2	TRBJ2-5	TRBV7-2	many	CASSFPRTSGQETQYF	TGTGCCAGCAGCTTTCCGAGGACTAGCGGCCAAGAGACCCAGTACTTC
TRBD2	TRBJ2-7	TRBV6-1	few	CASSDAGGISYEQYF	TGTGCCAGCAGTGATGCGGGAGGGATTTCCTACGAGCAGTACTTC
.	TRBJ1-1	TRBV5-1	few	CASSGDILTEAFF	TGCGCCAGCAGCGGGGACATCTTAACTGAAGCTTTCTTT
TRBD1	TRBJ1-5	TRBV7-8	few	CASSFNRDRYQPQHF	TGTGCCAGCAGCTTTAATCGGGACAGATATCAGCCCCAGCATTTT
.	TRBJ1-2	TRBV7-8	many	CASNSFGKPQTGYTF	TGTGCCAGCAATTCTTTTGGGAAACCGCAGACCGGCTACACCTTC
.	TRBJ1-5	TRBV15	.	CATSRDLGRGDQPQHF	TGTGCCACCAGCAGAGATCTTGGCAGGGGCGATCAGCCCCAGCATTTT
TRBD2	TRBJ2-3	TRBV5-4	few	CASSPDLAGDGTQYF	TGTGCCAGCAGCCCGGATCTAGCGGGAGACGGTACGCAGTATTTT
.	TRBJ1-1	TRBV20-1	once	CSARDIRVWGAFF	TGCAGTGCTAGAGATATCCGGGTTTGGGGAGCTTTCTTT
.	TRBJ2-5	TRBV12-3/TRBV12-4	few	CASSLAGVGGSGETQYF	TGTGCCAGCAGTTTAGCGGGGGTCGGAGGGTCCGGAGAGACCCAGTACTTC
TRBD1	TRBJ1-5	TRBV6-2/TRBV6-3	.	CASRWGQGPPSYQPQHF	TGTGCCAGCAGGTGGGGACAGGGTCCTCCCTCATATCAGCCCCAGCATTTT